The sequence of this TCR beta chain was determined in a study of T-cell memory formation after mild COVID-19. Study results and caveats: CD4+ clones that contracted lay mainly in CM and EM; CD8+ ones lay in EMRA. Certain responding clones were present in pre-infection memory, suggesting participation of cross-reactive memory.

Constant-segment-primed 5'RACE gave TCR alpha and TCR beta cDNA libraries with sample barcodes and UMIs. One entry per CDR3 protein results from TCRdb running MiXCR on the 5' RACE reads. The sample lists 200,000 to 300,000 distinct CDR3 sequences; about a sixth were seen once. Remarks on this clonotype: The antigen is undetermined.

In germline, CDR1 is SGDLS, CDR2 YYNGEE. Trimming stripped 7 bases from V and 2 bases from J, with 13 bases between. CDR3 length: 13 residues. The TCR sequence derives from a man aged 18 to 30 who had mild COVID-19 (a few samples of this study predate the infection). Cell type and time point are not known. Material: PBMCs or a T cell subset sorted from them (not recorded which). J is TRBJ2-7 and V is TRBV9, with D maybe TRBD1 (6 bases). CDR3 region: CASARDKPYEQYF. In nucleotides, the CDR3 is TGTGCCAGCGCCCGGGACAAGCCCTACGAGCAGTACTTC.